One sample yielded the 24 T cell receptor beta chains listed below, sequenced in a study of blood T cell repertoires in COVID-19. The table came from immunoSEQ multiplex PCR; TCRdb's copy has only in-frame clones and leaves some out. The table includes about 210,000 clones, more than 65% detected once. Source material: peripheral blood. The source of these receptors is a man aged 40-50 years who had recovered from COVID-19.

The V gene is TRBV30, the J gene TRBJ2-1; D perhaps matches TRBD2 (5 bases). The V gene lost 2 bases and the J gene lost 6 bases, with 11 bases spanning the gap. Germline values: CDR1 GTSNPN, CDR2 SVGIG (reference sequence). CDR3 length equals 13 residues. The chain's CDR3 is CAWSRWAGNEQFF. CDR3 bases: TGTGCCTGGAGTAGATGGGCGGGCAATGAGCAGTTCTTC.

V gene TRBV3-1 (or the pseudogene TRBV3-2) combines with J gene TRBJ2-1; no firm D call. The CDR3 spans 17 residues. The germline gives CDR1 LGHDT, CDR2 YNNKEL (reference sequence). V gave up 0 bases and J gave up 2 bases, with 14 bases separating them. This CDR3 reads CASSQESPGNPYNEQFF. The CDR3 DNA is TGTGCCAGCAGCCAAGAATCACCAGGCAACCCCTACAATGAGCAGTTCTTC.

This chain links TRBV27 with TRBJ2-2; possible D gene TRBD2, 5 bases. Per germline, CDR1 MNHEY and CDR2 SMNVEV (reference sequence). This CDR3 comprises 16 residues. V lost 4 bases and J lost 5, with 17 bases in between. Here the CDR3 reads CASSSVGRSVTGELFF. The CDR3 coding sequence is TGTGCCAGCAGTTCAGTAGGGAGAAGTGTAACCGGGGAGCTGTTTTTT.

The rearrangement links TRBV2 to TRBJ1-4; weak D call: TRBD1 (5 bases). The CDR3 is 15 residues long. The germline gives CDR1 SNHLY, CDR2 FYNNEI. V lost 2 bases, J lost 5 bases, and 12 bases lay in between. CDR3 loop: CASSEYRPGNEKLFF. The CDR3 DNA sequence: TGTGCCAGCAGTGAATACCGGCCAGGGAATGAAAAACTGTTTTTT. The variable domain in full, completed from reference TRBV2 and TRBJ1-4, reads EPEVTQTPSHQVTQMGQEVILRCVPISNHLYFYWYRQILGQKVEFLVSFYNNEISEKSEIFDDQFSVERPDGSNFTLKIRSTKLEDSAMYFCASSEYRPGNEKLFFGSGTQLSVL.

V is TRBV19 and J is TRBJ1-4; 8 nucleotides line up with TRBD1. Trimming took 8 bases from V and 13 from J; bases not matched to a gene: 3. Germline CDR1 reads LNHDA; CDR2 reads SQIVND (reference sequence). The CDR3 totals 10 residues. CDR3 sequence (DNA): TGTGCCAGTGCCGGACAGGGACTGTTTTTT. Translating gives CASAGQGLFF.

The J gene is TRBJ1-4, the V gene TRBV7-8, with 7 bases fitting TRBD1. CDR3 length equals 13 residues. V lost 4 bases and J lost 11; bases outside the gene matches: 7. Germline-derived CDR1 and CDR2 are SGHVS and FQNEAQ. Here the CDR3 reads CASSSFDRVKLFF. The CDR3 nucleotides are TGTGCCAGCAGCTCCTTTGACAGGGTGAAACTGTTTTTT.

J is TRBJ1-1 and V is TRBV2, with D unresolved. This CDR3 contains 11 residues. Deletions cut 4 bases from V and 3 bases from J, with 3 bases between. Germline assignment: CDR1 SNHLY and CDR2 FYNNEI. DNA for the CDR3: TGTGCCAGCAGTGGCGACACTGAAGCTTTCTTT. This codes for CASSGDTEAFF.

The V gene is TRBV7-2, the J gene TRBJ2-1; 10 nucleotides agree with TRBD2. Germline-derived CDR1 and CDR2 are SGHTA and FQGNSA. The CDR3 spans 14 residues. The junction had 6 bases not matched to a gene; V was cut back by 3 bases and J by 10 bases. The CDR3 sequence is CASSFRTSGREQFF. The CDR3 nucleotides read TGTGCCAGCAGCTTCAGGACTAGCGGACGCGAGCAGTTCTTC.

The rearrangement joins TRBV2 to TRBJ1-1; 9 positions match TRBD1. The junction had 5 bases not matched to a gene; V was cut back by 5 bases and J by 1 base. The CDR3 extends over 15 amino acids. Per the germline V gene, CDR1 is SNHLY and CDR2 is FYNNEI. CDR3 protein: CASSIPGQGNTEAFF. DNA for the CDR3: TGTGCCAGCAGTATTCCGGGACAGGGGAACACTGAAGCTTTCTTT.

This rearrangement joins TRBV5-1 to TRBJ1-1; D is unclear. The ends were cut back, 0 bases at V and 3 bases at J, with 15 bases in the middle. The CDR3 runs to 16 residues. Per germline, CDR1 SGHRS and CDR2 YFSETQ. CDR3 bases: TGCGCCAGCAGCTTGGCCGGCGGGGTATGGGACACTGAAGCTTTCTTT. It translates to CASSLAGGVWDTEAFF. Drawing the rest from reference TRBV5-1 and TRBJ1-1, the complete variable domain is KAGVTQTPRYLIKTRGQQVTLSCSPISGHRSVSWYQQTPGQGLQFLFEYFSETQRNKGNFPGRFSGRQFSNSRSEMNVSTLELGDSALYLCASSLAGGVWDTEAFFGQGTRLTVV.

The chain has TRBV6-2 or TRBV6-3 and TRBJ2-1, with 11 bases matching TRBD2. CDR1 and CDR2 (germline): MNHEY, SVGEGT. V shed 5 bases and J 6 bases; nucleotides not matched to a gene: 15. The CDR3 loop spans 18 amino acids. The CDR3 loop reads CASSTRDRSTSGTNEQFF. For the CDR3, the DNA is TGTGCCAGCAGTACCCGGGACAGGTCGACTAGCGGGACCAATGAGCAGTTCTTC.

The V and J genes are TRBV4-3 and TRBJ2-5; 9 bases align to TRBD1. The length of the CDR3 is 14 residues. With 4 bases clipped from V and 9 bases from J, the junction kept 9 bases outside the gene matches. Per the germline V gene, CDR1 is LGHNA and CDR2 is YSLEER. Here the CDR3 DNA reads TGCGCCAGCAGCCGAGAGACAGGGGGAGGGGCCCAGTACTTC. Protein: CASSRETGGGAQYF.

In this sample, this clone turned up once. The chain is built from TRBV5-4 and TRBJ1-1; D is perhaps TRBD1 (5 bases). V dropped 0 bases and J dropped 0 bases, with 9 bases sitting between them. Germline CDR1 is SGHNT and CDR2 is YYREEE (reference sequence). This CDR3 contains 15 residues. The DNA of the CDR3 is TGTGCCAGCAGCTTGGAAGCAGGGCTGAACACTGAAGCTTTCTTT. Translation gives CASSLEAGLNTEAFF.

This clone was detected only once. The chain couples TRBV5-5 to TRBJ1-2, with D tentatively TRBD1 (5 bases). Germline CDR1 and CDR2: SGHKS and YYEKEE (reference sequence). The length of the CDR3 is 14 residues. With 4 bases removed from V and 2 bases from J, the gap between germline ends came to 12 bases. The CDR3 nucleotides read TGTGCCAGCAGCCCGACAGTCCCCAACTATGGCTACACCTTC. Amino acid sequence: CASSPTVPNYGYTF.

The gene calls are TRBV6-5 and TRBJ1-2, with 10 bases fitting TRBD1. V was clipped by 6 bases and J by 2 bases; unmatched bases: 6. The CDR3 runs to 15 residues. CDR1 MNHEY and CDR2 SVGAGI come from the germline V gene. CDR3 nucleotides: TGTGCCAGCAGGGCCCCGGGACAGGGGAACTATGGCTACACCTTC. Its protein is CASRAPGQGNYGYTF.

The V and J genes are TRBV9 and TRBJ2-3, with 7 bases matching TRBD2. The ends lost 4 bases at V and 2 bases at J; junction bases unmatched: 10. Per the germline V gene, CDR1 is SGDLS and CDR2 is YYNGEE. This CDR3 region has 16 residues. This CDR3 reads CASSPGASGSTDTQYF. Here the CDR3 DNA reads TGTGCCAGCAGCCCCGGAGCTAGCGGATCCACAGATACGCAGTATTTT. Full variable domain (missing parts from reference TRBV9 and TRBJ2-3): DSGVTQTPKHLITATGQRVTLRCSPRSGDLSVYWYQQSLDQGLQFLIQYYNGEERAKGNILERFSAQQFPDLHSELNLSSLELGDSALYFCASSPGASGSTDTQYFGPGTRLTVL.

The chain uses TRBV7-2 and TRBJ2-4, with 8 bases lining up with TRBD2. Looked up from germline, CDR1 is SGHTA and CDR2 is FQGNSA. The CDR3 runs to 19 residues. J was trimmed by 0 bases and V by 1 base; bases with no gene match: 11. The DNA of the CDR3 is TGTGCCAGCAGCTTAGTTGGTAGCGGGGAGGCACTAGCCAAAAACATTCAGTACTTC. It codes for CASSLVGSGEALAKNIQYF.

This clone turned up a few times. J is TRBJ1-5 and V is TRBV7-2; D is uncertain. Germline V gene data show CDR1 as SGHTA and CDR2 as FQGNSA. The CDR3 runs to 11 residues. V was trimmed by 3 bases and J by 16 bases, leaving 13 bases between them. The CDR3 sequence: CASSFGETVHF. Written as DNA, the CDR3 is TGTGCCAGCAGCTTCGGGGAGACTGTCCATTTT.

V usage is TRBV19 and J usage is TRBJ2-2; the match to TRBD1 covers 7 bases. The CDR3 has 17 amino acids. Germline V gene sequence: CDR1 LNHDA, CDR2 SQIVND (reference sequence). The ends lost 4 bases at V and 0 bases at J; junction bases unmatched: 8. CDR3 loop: CASSRLRTGANTGELFF. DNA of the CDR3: TGTGCCAGTAGTAGATTAAGGACAGGAGCGAACACCGGGGAGCTGTTTTTT.

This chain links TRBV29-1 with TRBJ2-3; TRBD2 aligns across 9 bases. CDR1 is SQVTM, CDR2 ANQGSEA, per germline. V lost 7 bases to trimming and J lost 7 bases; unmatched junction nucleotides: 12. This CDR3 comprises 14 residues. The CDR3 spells CSGGSRGGANTQYF. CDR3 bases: TGCAGCGGGGGCTCGCGGGGGGGAGCAAATACGCAGTATTTT.

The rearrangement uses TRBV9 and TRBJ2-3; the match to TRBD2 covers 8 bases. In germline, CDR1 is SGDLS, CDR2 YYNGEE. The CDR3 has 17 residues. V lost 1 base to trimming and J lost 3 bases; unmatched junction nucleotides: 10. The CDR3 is CASSVRPLAGMTDTQYF. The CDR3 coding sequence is TGTGCCAGCAGCGTAAGGCCCTTAGCGGGGATGACAGATACGCAGTATTTT. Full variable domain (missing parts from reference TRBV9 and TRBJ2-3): DSGVTQTPKHLITATGQRVTLRCSPRSGDLSVYWYQQSLDQGLQFLIQYYNGEERAKGNILERFSAQQFPDLHSELNLSSLELGDSALYFCASSVRPLAGMTDTQYFGPGTRLTVL.

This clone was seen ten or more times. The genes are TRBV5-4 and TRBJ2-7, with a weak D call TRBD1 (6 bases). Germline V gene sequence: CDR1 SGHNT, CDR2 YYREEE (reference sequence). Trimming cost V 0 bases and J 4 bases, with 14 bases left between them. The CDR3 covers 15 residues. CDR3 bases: TGTGCCAGCAGCTTGGAGGGACACGGCACGTACGAGCAGTACTTC. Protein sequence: CASSLEGHGTYEQYF.

The CDR3 region is CASSLFLAGVTGELFF. As DNA, the CDR3 is TGTGCCAGCAGCTTGTTTCTAGCGGGAGTCACCGGGGAGCTGTTTTTT. The chain has TRBV5-8 and TRBJ2-2; TRBD2 aligns across 10 bases. The CDR3 consists of 16 residues. The junction had 4 bases not matched to a gene; V was cut back by 1 base and J by 4 bases. Germline CDR1 is SGHTS and CDR2 is YDEGEE.

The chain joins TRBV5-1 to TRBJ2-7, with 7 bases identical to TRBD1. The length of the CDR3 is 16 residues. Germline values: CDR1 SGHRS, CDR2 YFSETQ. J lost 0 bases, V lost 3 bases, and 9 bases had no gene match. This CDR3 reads CASSSRDSGFSYEQYF. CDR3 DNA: TGCGCCAGCAGCTCAAGGGACAGCGGTTTCTCCTACGAGCAGTACTTC.